A selection of T cell receptor beta chains follows, all from one sample in a study of OX40 agonist ivuxolimab in advanced cancers. Assay: immunoSEQ multiplex PCR; the TCRdb copy retains only in-frame clones and omits some. The sample records 68,000 or so clones, approximately 84% being singletons. Sample: CD4+ or CD8+ T cells sorted from blood, taken in a trial of the OX40 agonist ivuxolimab. The receptors shown here come from an adult with an advanced solid tumor such as melanoma, head and neck, liver or kidney cancer. Both conserved end residues are part of each CDR3. A D gene is named only where the DNA matches it firmly. The size entry is marked missing in some rows and otherwise reads once, few, many or a size class.

size	D	V	J	DNA	CDR3
.	.	TRBV5-1	TRBJ1-1	TGCGCCAGCAGCGTGACAGTGAACACTGAAGCTTTCTTT	CASSVTVNTEAFF
.	.	TRBV5-1	TRBJ2-5	TGCGCCAGCAGCCAAAATTCGGCGCAAGAGACCCAGTACTTC	CASSQNSAQETQYF
.	.	TRBV4-3	TRBJ1-2	TGCGCCAGCAGCCAAGGGGCGAACCCAGTGGGCTACACCTTC	CASSQGANPVGYTF
.	TRBD1	TRBV4-1	TRBJ1-4	TGCGCCAGCAGCCTTCCGGGACAGGGAGGTAGTGAAAAACTGTTTTTT	CASSLPGQGGSEKLFF
.	.	TRBV21-1	TRBJ2-7	TGTGCCAGCAGCAAATCTACAGGGTCCTCCTACGAGCAGTACTTC	CASSKSTGSSYEQYF
few	TRBD1	TRBV2	TRBJ2-2	TGTGCCAGCAGTGAAGCGCTCCTTTTCCGGAGACAGGGTACGGGGCGGAACACCGGGGAGCTGTTTTTT	CASSEALLFRRQGTGRNTGELFF
.	.	TRBV6-5	TRBJ1-5	TGTGCCAGCAGTGAAGCAAAGCCCCAGCATTTT	CASSEAKPQHF
.	.	TRBV18	TRBJ1-5	TGTGCCAGCTCACCGCAGGGAATCGGGTTTAGCAATCAGCCCCAGCATTTT	CASSPQGIGFSNQPQHF
once	.	TRBV9	TRBJ1-1	TGTGCCAGCAGCATCCGGACCGTGGCCACTGAAGCTTTCTTT	CASSIRTVATEAFF
.	.	TRBV4-2	TRBJ2-3	TGTGCCAGCAGCCAGAAAAGCGAGGGCACAGATACGCAGTATTTT	CASSQKSEGTDTQYF